The T cell receptor beta chain described here comes from a study of CD8+CD57+ T cells in acquired aplastic anemia. The wider study: Across the sorted CD4+ and CD8+ cells, DNA amounts averaged approximately 3 ug.

Genomic DNA constituted the template upon which TCR beta VDJ and CDR3 profiling was performed. TCRdb fed the reads into MiXCR, producing one record per CDR3 protein. The sample consists of 150,000 to 200,000 distinct CDR3 sequences, 40% to 55% of them appearing once. Previously, flow cytometry had revealed CD8+CD57+ cell expansion in the patients chosen for sequencing. No patient had been given any therapy when blood was sampled. The sequencing sample was made of sorted CD4+, CD8+, or CD8+CD57+ T cells (not recorded which) from PBMCs. The source is a human donor with aplastic anemia.

The DNA for the CDR3 is TGCAGTGCTAGAGATCCCCGGTTAAGCTCCTACAATGAGCAGTTCTTC. Protein sequence: CSARDPRLSSYNEQFF. V gene TRBV20-1 combines with J gene TRBJ2-1; D not resolved. CDR1 is DFQATT and CDR2 is SNEGSKA in the germline V gene (reference sequence). The CDR3 spans 16 residues. Trimming left V 0 bases short and J 0 bases short, with 12 bases between.